Sequencing of this T cell receptor (beta chain) was carried out in a study of brain T cells in children with intractable seizures. Study-level results: Absence of clones before surgery may stem from lower sequencing depth. Viral specificity was inferred only from CDR3 similarity; HCMV serostatus was unknown.

As for this clone: Antigen specificity is unknown.

V gave up 2 bases and J gave up 3 bases; unmatched junction bases: 3. Per germline, CDR1 SGHTA and CDR2 FQGTGA. This CDR3 contains 15 residues. Time point in this sample: blood from clinic visit 5 months post-surgery; TSC patient then seizure free. Surgery cases with the highest brain T cell transcript signatures were chosen for sequencing. At least one anti-epileptic drug was given before surgery. The table came from immunoSEQ multiplex PCR; TCRdb's copy has only in-frame clones and leaves some out. Of a few hundred thousand clones in the sample, more than 85% were seen once. The V call is TRBV7-3, the J call TRBJ2-1; 8 bases are shared with TRBD2. This sample comprised peripheral blood, obtained less than 6 months after surgery. This TCR derives from a boy in the first two years of life with tuberous sclerosis and intractable seizures. The CDR3 DNA reads as TGTGCCAGCAGCTTAGGACTAGCAATCTACAATGAGCAGTTCTTC. Its translation is CASSLGLAIYNEQFF.